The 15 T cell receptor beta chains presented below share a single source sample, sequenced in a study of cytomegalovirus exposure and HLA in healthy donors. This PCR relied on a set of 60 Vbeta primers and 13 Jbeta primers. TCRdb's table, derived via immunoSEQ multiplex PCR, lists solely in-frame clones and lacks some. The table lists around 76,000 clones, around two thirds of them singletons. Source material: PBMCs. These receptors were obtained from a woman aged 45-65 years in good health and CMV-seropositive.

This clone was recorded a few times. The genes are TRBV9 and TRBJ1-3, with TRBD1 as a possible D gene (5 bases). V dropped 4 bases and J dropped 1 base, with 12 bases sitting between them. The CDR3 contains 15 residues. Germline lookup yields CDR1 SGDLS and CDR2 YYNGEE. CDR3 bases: TGTGCCAGCAGCCCAATGGGGGGATCTGGAAACACCATATATTTT. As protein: CASSPMGGSGNTIYF.

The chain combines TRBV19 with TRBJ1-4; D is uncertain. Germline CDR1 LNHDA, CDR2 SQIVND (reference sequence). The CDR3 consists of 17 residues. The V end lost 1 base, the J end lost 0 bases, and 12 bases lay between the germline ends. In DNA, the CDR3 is TGTGCCAGTAGTATAGTTTCTAGCAGCCCAACTAATGAAAAACTGTTTTTT. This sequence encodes CASSIVSSSPTNEKLFF.

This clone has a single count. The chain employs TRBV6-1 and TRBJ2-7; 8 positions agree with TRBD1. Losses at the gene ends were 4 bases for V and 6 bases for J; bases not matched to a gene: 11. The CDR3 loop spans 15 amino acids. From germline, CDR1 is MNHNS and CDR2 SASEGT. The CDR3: CASSGTGNLVREQYF. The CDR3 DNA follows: TGTGCCAGCAGTGGGACAGGGAACCTAGTCCGCGAGCAGTACTTC.

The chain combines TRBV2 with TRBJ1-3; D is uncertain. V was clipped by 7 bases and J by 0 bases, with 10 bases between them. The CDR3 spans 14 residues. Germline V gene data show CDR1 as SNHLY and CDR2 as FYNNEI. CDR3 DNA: TGTGCCAGCATAATAGCTCGCTCTGGAAACACCATATATTTT. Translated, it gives CASIIARSGNTIYF.

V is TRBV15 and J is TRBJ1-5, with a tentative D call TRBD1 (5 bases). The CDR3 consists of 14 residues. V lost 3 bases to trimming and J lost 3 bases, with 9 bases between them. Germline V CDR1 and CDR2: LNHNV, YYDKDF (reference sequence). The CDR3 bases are TGTGCCACCAGCAGGTCCAGGGTCAATCAGCCCCAGCATTTT. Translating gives CATSRSRVNQPQHF.

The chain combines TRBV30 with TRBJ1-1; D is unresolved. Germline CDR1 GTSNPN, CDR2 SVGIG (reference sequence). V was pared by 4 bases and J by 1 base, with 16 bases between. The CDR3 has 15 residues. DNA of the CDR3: TGTGCCTGGACCCTTGCGAGTGGTGGGAACACTGAAGCTTTCTTT. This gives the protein CAWTLASGGNTEAFF.

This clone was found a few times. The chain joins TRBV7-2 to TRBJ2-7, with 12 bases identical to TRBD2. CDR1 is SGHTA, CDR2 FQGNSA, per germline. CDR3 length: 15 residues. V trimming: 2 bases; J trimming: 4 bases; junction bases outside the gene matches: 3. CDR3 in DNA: TGTGCCAGCAGCTTAACTAGCGGGAGGTGGTACGAGCAGTACTTC. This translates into CASSLTSGRWYEQYF.

CDR3 sequence: CASSSGLAASYNEQFF. CDR3 DNA sequence: TGTGCCAGCAGTTCCGGACTAGCGGCCTCCTACAATGAGCAGTTCTTC. The chain employs TRBV27 and TRBJ2-1; 10 bases map to TRBD2. This CDR3 is 16 amino acids long. V shed 4 bases and J 0 bases; nucleotides not matched to a gene: 3. Germline values: CDR1 MNHEY, CDR2 SMNVEV (reference sequence).

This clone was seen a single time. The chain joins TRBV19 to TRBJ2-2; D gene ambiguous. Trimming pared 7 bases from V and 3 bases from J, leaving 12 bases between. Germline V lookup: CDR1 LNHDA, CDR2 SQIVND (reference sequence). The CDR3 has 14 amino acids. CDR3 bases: TGTGCCAGTACCGCTGGCACCTACACCGGGGAGCTGTTTTTT. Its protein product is CASTAGTYTGELFF.

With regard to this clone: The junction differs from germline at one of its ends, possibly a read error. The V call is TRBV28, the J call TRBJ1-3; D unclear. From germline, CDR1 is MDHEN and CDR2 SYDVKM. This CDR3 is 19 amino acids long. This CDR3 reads CASSLSGFPSRYSGNTIYF. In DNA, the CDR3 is TGTGCCAGCAGCTTATCGGGGTTTCCCTCTCGATACTCTGGAAACACCATATATTTT.

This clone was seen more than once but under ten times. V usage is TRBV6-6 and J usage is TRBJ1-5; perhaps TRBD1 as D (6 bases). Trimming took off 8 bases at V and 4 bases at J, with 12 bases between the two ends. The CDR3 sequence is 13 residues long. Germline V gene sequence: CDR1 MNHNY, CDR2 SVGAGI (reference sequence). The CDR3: CASLMGANQPQHF. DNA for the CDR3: TGTGCCAGCTTAATGGGGGCGAATCAGCCCCAGCATTTT.

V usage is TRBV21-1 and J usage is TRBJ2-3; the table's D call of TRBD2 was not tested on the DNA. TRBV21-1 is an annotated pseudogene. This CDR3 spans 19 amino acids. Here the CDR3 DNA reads TGTGCCAGCATGCCGGGACTAGCGGGGAACACATTTAGCACAGATACGCAGTATTTT. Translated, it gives CASMPGLAGNTFSTDTQYF.

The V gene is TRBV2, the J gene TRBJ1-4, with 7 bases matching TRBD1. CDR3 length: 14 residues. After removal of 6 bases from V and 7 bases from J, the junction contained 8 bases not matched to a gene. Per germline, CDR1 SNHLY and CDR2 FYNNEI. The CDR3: CASRGQMGREKLFF. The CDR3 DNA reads TGTGCCAGCAGGGGACAGATGGGTCGTGAAAAACTGTTTTTT.

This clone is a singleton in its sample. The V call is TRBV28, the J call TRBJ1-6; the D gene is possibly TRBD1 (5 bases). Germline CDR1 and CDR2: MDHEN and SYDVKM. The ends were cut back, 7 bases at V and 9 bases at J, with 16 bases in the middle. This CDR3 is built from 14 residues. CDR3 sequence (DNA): TGTGCCAGCAAGGTGGAAGGGGCCAGTTCACCCCTCCACTTT. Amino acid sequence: CASKVEGASSPLHF. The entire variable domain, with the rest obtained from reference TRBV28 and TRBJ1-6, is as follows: DVKVTQSSRYLVKRTGEKVFLECVQDMDHENMFWYRQDPGLGLRLIYFSYDVKMKEKGDIPEGYSVSREKKERFSLILESASTNQTSMYLCASKVEGASSPLHFGNGTRLTVT.

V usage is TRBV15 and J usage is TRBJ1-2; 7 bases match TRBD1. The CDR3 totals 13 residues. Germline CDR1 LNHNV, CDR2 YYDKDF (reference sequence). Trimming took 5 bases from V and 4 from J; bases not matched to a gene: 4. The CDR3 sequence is CATSYGQAYGYTF. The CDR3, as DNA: TGTGCCACCAGCTATGGACAGGCCTATGGCTACACCTTC.